These T cell receptor beta chains were read from a single sample in a study of blood T cell repertoires in COVID-19. Some clones are missing from TCRdb's copy, which holds only in-frame ones; the method was immunoSEQ multiplex PCR. The sample carries under 200,000 clones, 80% recorded once. Material: peripheral blood. The receptors derive from a man in his 70s with active or convalescent COVID-19. Both conserved end residues are part of each CDR3. A D gene is named only where the DNA matches it firmly. Where a row states a size, it is once, few, many or the class of an expanded clone; other rows omit it.

V: TRBV30
D: TRBD1
J: TRBJ1-5
size: .
CDR3: CAWSTGTGDQPQHF
DNA: TGTGCCTGGAGTACCGGGACAGGGGATCAGCCCCAGCATTTT

V: TRBV5-4
D: .
J: TRBJ1-2
size: once
CDR3: CASSSDGLYGYTF
DNA: TGTGCCAGCAGCTCCGACGGACTCTATGGCTACACCTTC

V: TRBV7-2
D: TRBD1
J: TRBJ1-1
size: .
CDR3: CASSKDRGRTEAFF
DNA: TGTGCCAGCAGCAAGGACAGGGGAAGGACTGAAGCTTTCTTT

V: TRBV9
D: TRBD2
J: TRBJ2-7
size: many
CDR3: CASSPVLAGRNEQYF
DNA: TGTGCCAGCAGCCCGGTACTAGCGGGGAGGAACGAGCAGTACTTC

V: TRBV6-5
D: .
J: TRBJ2-1
size: .
CDR3: CASRIRLVSNEQFF
DNA: TGTGCCAGCAGAATCCGACTAGTTTCGAATGAGCAGTTCTTC

V: TRBV6-6
D: TRBD1
J: TRBJ1-1
size: .
CDR3: CASRDTRDRGFEAFF
DNA: TGTGCCAGCAGGGATACGCGGGACAGGGGGTTTGAAGCTTTCTTT

V: TRBV5-4
D: .
J: TRBJ1-2
size: few
CDR3: CASSLTTAAFGYTF
DNA: TGTGCCAGCAGCTTGACTACGGCAGCCTTTGGCTACACCTTC

V: TRBV9
D: .
J: TRBJ2-7
size: .
CDR3: CASSVVPGGEQYF
DNA: TGTGCCAGCAGCGTAGTTCCAGGAGGCGAGCAGTACTTC

V: TRBV15
D: .
J: TRBJ1-2
size: .
CDR3: CATSRASQGEGYTF
DNA: TGTGCCACCAGCAGAGCAAGCCAGGGTGAAGGCTACACCTTC

V: TRBV7-8
D: .
J: TRBJ2-3
size: .
CDR3: CASSLLQGSLTDTQYF
DNA: TGTGCCAGCAGCTTACTGCAGGGGTCACTAACAGATACGCAGTATTTT

V: TRBV6-6
D: .
J: TRBJ1-1
size: .
CDR3: CASNPRVNTEAFF
DNA: TGTGCCAGCAACCCACGGGTGAACACTGAAGCTTTCTTT

V: TRBV6-5
D: .
J: TRBJ2-7
size: .
CDR3: CASQRQAGYEQYF
DNA: TGTGCCAGCCAGCGCCAGGCGGGTTACGAGCAGTACTTC

V: TRBV30
D: TRBD1
J: TRBJ2-7
size: .
CDR3: CASGQGAYEQYF
DNA: TGTGCCTCTGGACAGGGGGCCTACGAGCAGTACTTC

V: TRBV5-1
D: TRBD2
J: TRBJ2-1
size: .
CDR3: CASSSPLAHNEQFF
DNA: TGCGCCAGCAGCTCTCCACTAGCGCACAATGAGCAGTTCTTC

V: TRBV12-3/TRBV12-4
D: TRBD1
J: TRBJ1-2
size: .
CDR3: CASSRTGVYGYTF
DNA: TGTGCCAGCAGTAGAACAGGGGTCTATGGCTACACCTTC

V: TRBV5-1
D: TRBD1
J: TRBJ1-6
size: .
CDR3: CASSYGTGEDNSPLHF
DNA: TGCGCCAGCAGCTACGGGACAGGGGAAGATAATTCACCCCTCCACTTT

V: TRBV5-5
D: TRBD1
J: TRBJ2-5
size: .
CDR3: CASSLVDRGYGETQYF
DNA: TGTGCCAGCAGCTTGGTCGACAGGGGGTATGGAGAGACCCAGTACTTC

V: TRBV18
D: .
J: TRBJ2-6
size: .
CDR3: CASSTGGANVLTF
DNA: TGTGCCAGCTCCACAGGTGGGGCCAACGTCCTGACTTTC

V: TRBV2
D: TRBD1
J: TRBJ1-5
size: .
CDR3: CASSGDRDSNQPQHF
DNA: TGTGCCAGCAGCGGTGACAGGGATAGCAATCAGCCCCAGCATTTT

V: TRBV18
D: TRBD1
J: TRBJ1-1
size: .
CDR3: CASSPQGAGAFF
DNA: TGTGCCAGCTCACCGCAGGGGGCCGGAGCTTTCTTT

V: TRBV13
D: .
J: TRBJ2-2
size: .
CDR3: CASSLSGDGELFF
DNA: TGTGCCAGCAGCTTATCCGGGGACGGGGAGCTGTTTTTT

V: TRBV6-5
D: .
J: TRBJ1-5
size: .
CDR3: CASSSLRRGNQPQHF
DNA: TGTGCCAGCAGTTCACTTCGAAGGGGTAATCAGCCCCAGCATTTT

V: TRBV29-1
D: .
J: TRBJ1-2
size: once
CDR3: CSAETGFFRGYTF
DNA: TGCAGCGCCGAAACAGGGTTTTTCCGTGGCTACACCTTC

V: TRBV3-1/TRBV3-2
D: TRBD1
J: TRBJ1-3
size: .
CDR3: CASSPWTGNRGNTIYF
DNA: TGTGCCAGCAGCCCGTGGACAGGGAATCGTGGAAACACCATATATTTT

V: TRBV24-1
D: TRBD2
J: TRBJ2-7
size: .
CDR3: CATTGLAVNYEQYF
DNA: TGTGCCACCACCGGACTAGCAGTTAACTACGAGCAGTACTTC

V: TRBV30
D: TRBD2
J: TRBJ2-3
size: few
CDR3: CAWSWREGTDTQYF
DNA: TGTGCCTGGAGTTGGCGGGAGGGCACAGATACGCAGTATTTT

V: TRBV29-1
D: .
J: TRBJ1-1
size: .
CDR3: CSVVRTAMNTEAFF
DNA: TGCAGCGTTGTCAGGACAGCTATGAACACTGAAGCTTTCTTT

V: TRBV5-1
D: .
J: TRBJ2-7
size: few
CDR3: CASSSPGLQSYEQYF
DNA: TGCGCCAGCAGCTCCCCGGGACTGCAATCCTACGAGCAGTACTTC

V: TRBV11-1
D: .
J: TRBJ2-5
size: .
CDR3: CASSSSTGGETQYF
DNA: TGTGCCAGCAGCTCGTCGACAGGTGGGGAGACCCAGTACTTC

V: TRBV30
D: TRBD1
J: TRBJ1-2
size: few
CDR3: CAWSVQGLGGYTF
DNA: TGTGCCTGGAGTGTACAGGGGTTAGGGGGCTACACCTTC

V: TRBV30
D: .
J: TRBJ1-2
size: few
CDR3: CAWADGTFGYTF
DNA: TGTGCCTGGGCCGATGGGACTTTTGGCTACACCTTC

V: TRBV6-2/TRBV6-3
D: .
J: TRBJ1-2
size: .
CDR3: CASSYWGLRAYGYTF
DNA: TGTGCCAGCAGTTACTGGGGACTCCGGGCCTATGGCTACACCTTC

V: TRBV5-1
D: .
J: TRBJ1-1
size: .
CDR3: CASSSLGDTEAFF
DNA: TGCGCCAGCAGCTCACTCGGGGACACTGAAGCTTTCTTT

V: TRBV28
D: .
J: TRBJ1-5
size: .
CDR3: CASSFSLGGVQPQHF
DNA: TGTGCCAGCAGTTTTTCACTTGGGGGGGTTCAGCCCCAGCATTTT

V: TRBV9
D: .
J: TRBJ1-3
size: once
CDR3: CASSIRERGNTIYF
DNA: TGTGCCAGCAGCATCAGGGAAAGGGGAAACACCATATATTTT

V: TRBV11-2
D: TRBD2
J: TRBJ2-1
size: .
CDR3: CASSSLAGGPVNEQFF
DNA: TGTGCCAGCAGCTCTCTAGCGGGAGGGCCTGTCAATGAGCAGTTCTTC

V: TRBV30
D: TRBD1
J: TRBJ2-1
size: few
CDR3: CAFGTDNSYNEQFF
DNA: TGTGCCTTTGGGACAGATAACTCCTACAATGAGCAGTTCTTC

V: TRBV18
D: TRBD1
J: TRBJ2-7
size: .
CDR3: CASSLGDRGEQYF
DNA: TGTGCCAGCTCACTTGGGGACAGGGGTGAGCAGTACTTC

V: TRBV30
D: TRBD1
J: TRBJ1-6
size: .
CDR3: CAGQGQARSPLHF
DNA: TGTGCCGGCCAGGGACAGGCCCGCTCACCCCTCCACTTT

V: TRBV18
D: .
J: TRBJ1-1
size: many
CDR3: CASSRGLSTEAFF
DNA: TGTGCCAGCTCCCGGGGACTTTCCACTGAAGCTTTCTTT

V: TRBV7-9
D: .
J: TRBJ2-1
size: once
CDR3: CASSLGGDEQFF
DNA: TGTGCCAGCAGCTTAGGGGGGGATGAGCAGTTCTTC

V: TRBV19
D: .
J: TRBJ2-7
size: .
CDR3: CASSPRAEGDEQYF
DNA: TGTGCCAGTAGTCCCCGGGCCGAGGGCGACGAGCAGTACTTC

V: TRBV3-1/TRBV3-2
D: .
J: TRBJ1-2
size: .
CDR3: CASSQGGRRNGYTF
DNA: TGTGCCAGCAGCCAAGGAGGCAGAAGAAATGGCTACACCTTC

V: TRBV6-5
D: TRBD1
J: TRBJ1-1
size: few
CDR3: CASRTTGVGTEAFF
DNA: TGTGCCAGCAGAACCACAGGGGTGGGCACTGAAGCTTTCTTT

V: TRBV7-2
D: .
J: TRBJ2-6
size: few
CDR3: CASSLDSSSGANVLTF
DNA: TGTGCCAGCAGCTTAGACTCCTCCTCTGGGGCCAACGTCCTGACTTTC

V: TRBV11-2
D: .
J: TRBJ1-2
size: .
CDR3: CASSLAQGKRHGGNYGYTF
DNA: TGTGCCAGCAGCTTAGCTCAGGGGAAGCGACATGGGGGTAACTATGGCTACACCTTC